This entry lists 11 T cell receptor beta chains sequenced from one sample in a study of T cells in Graves' hyperthyroidism and ophthalmopathy. RNA transcripts served as the template for amplifying TCR beta CDR3 regions. The study used the HTBI primer set for a first-round RT-PCR of the TCR CDR3. TCRdb re-called the multiplex PCR reads through MiXCR, storing one row per CDR3 protein. The table lists about 480,000 distinct CDR3 sequences, approximately 15% of them singletons. The sample comprised blood. The receptors derive from a woman under 30 with Graves' hyperthyroidism.

This clonotype was counted at least ten times. This rearrangement joins TRBV7-3 to TRBJ1-2; tentatively, D is TRBD1 (5 bases). The CDR3 loop spans 16 amino acids. V was shortened by 5 bases and J by 1 base, with 17 bases between the two germline ends. Germline V gene lookup returns CDR1 SGHTA and CDR2 FQGTGA. CDR3 sequence reads: CASSPAPGPDNYGYTF. CDR3 in DNA: TGTGCCAGCAGCCCAGCCCCAGGGCCCGATAACTATGGCTACACCTTC.

This clonotype was counted ten times or more. The chain employs TRBV7-9 and TRBJ1-1, with D unresolved. The CDR3 runs to 15 residues. Germline V gene lookup returns CDR1 SEHNR and CDR2 FQNEAQ (reference sequence). V shed 5 bases and J shed 0 bases, with 13 bases lying between them. The CDR3 coding sequence is TGTGCCAGCAGCCCCAGGCAAACCTTGAACACTGAAGCTTTCTTT. Residues: CASSPRQTLNTEAFF.

At least ten counts were recorded for this clonotype. This chain joins TRBV5-1 and TRBJ1-2, with 7 bases fitting TRBD1. V shed 2 bases and J 4 bases; nucleotides not matched to a gene: 5. The CDR3 extends over 14 amino acids. Looked up from germline, CDR1 is SGHRS and CDR2 is YFSETQ. Written as DNA, the CDR3 is TGCGCCAGCAGCTTAGAGGGACAGTCCTATGGCTACACCTTC. Its translation: CASSLEGQSYGYTF.

This clonotype was detected ten times or more. The chain couples TRBV27 to TRBJ1-1; D uncertain. Germline V gene data show CDR1 as MNHEY and CDR2 as SMNVEV (reference sequence). This CDR3 is 13 amino acids long. Between the trimmed V and J ends, which lost 5 bases and 3 bases, there was a span of 10 bases. The CDR3: CASSTDPDTEAFF. CDR3 nucleotides: TGTGCCAGCAGTACGGACCCGGACACTGAAGCTTTCTTT.

This rearrangement joins TRBV4-2 to TRBJ2-5, with 9 bases lining up with TRBD2. The CDR3 totals 16 residues. The J segment lost 0 bases and the V segment lost 4 bases, leaving 6 bases of the junction unmatched. CDR1 is LGHNA and CDR2 is YNFKEQ in the germline V gene. DNA of the CDR3: TGTGCCAGCAGCCTCGGGGCTAGCGGGGACCAAGAGACCCAGTACTTC. Its translation: CASSLGASGDQETQYF.

This clonotype occurred many times. The chain has TRBV2 and TRBJ1-6; TRBD1 might be the D (6 bases). CDR1 is SNHLY, CDR2 FYNNEI, per germline. V shed 3 bases and J shed 8 bases, with 14 bases lying between them. CDR3 length: 15 amino acids. The CDR3 here is CASSDRGGRYSPLHF. CDR3 nucleotides: TGTGCCAGCAGTGACAGGGGAGGGAGGTATTCACCCCTCCACTTT.

At least ten counts were recorded for this clonotype. The chain joins TRBV20-1 to TRBJ2-1, with 14 nucleotides matching TRBD2. The CDR3 has 18 amino acids. Germline trimming cut 3 bases from V and 1 base from J; bases unmatched to any gene: 8. Per germline, CDR1 DFQATT and CDR2 SNEGSKA (reference sequence). CDR3 coding DNA: TGCAGTGCTAGGAGCGGGACTAGCGGGAGTGGGTCCTACAATGAGCAGTTCTTC. Translated: CSARSGTSGSGSYNEQFF.

There are many counts of this clonotype. This chain joins TRBV19 and TRBJ2-2, with D unresolved. Trimming removed 2 bases at V and 7 bases at J, with 8 bases between. This CDR3 comprises 13 residues. Germline lookup yields CDR1 LNHDA and CDR2 SQIVND (reference sequence). The CDR3 loop is CASSILTLGELFF. CDR3 in DNA: TGTGCCAGTAGTATATTAACCCTCGGGGAGCTGTTTTTT.

The J gene is TRBJ2-5, the V gene TRBV29-1, with D maybe TRBD1 (6 bases). CDR1 SQVTM and CDR2 ANQGSEA come from the germline V gene. Between the trimmed V and J ends, which lost 6 bases and 5 bases, there was a span of 19 bases. CDR3 length: 14 amino acids. CDR3 amino acids: CSVARSTGFETQYF. CDR3 bases: TGCAGCGTCGCCCGGTCCACAGGGTTCGAGACCCAGTACTTC. Based on the CDR3 plus reference TRBV29-1 and TRBJ2-5, the full variable domain is SAVISQKPSRDICQRGTSLTIQCQVDSQVTMMFWYRQQPGQSLTLIATANQGSEATYESGFVIDKFPISRPNLTFSTLTVSNMSPEDSSIYLCSVARSTGFETQYFGPGTRLLVL.

The chain couples TRBV28 to TRBJ2-5, with TRBD2 identical over 9 bases. This CDR3 has 17 residues. Per germline, CDR1 MDHEN and CDR2 SYDVKM. Germline trimming cut 5 bases from V and 7 bases from J; bases unmatched to any gene: 17. The DNA of the CDR3 is TGTGCCAGCAGTCGCCCCGCGCGGCGGGGGGGCCGGGGGACCCAGTACTTC. It yields the protein CASSRPARRGGRGTQYF.

The CDR3 region is CASSYPISSEQYV. DNA of the CDR3: TGTGCCAGCAGTTACCCCATCTCTTCCGAGCAGTACGTC. The chain carries TRBV6-7 and TRBJ2-7; no firm D call. TRBV6-7 is an ORF, with its function uncertain. The CDR3 totals 13 residues. V shed 2 bases and J shed 6 bases, with 11 bases lying between them.